The 23 T cell receptor beta chains below come from one sample, sequenced in a study of T-cell reconstitution after alpha-beta-depleted transplantation in children. A library of TCRbeta sequences, prepared with unique molecular identifiers, was generated. TCRdb reanalysed the PCR reads using MiXCR and keeps one entry per CDR3 protein. The table has around 580,000 distinct CDR3 sequences, about 23% seen once. The sequencing used PBMCs, mostly from graft donor cells, collected 360 days after TCRalphabeta/CD19-depleted stem cell transplant. All receptors derive from a boy under two years old who had a stem cell transplant for acute myeloid leukemia, so the T cells may come from the graft donor.

This clonotype was counted ten times or more. This rearrangement joins TRBV7-6 to TRBJ2-5; the D gene is possibly TRBD2 (5 bases). V was pared by 3 bases and J by 4 bases, with 12 bases between. This CDR3 region has 14 residues. Germline V gene lookup returns CDR1 SGHVS and CDR2 FNYEAQ. The CDR3 DNA follows: TGTGCCAGCAGCTTTGGTCCCGAGGGAGAGACCCAGTACTTC. Amino acids: CASSFGPEGETQYF.

The J gene is TRBJ2-3, the V gene TRBV4-1; 10 nucleotides line up with TRBD2. With 0 bases clipped from V and 4 bases from J, the junction kept 13 bases outside the gene matches. This CDR3 is built from 19 residues. From germline, CDR1 is MGHRA and CDR2 YSYEKL. The CDR3: CASSQERSGGPIGSDTQYF. CDR3 DNA sequence: TGCGCCAGCAGCCAAGAACGTAGCGGGGGGCCGATCGGATCAGATACGCAGTATTTT.

A note on this clonotype: Possible read error: a much larger clone is one base away. The gene calls are TRBV20-1 and TRBJ2-7, with TRBD1 as a possible D gene (5 bases). This CDR3 is 14 amino acids long. Trimming left V 1 base short and J 0 bases short, with 10 bases between. Germline CDR1 is DFQATT and CDR2 is SNEGSKA (reference sequence). The CDR3 loop reads CSARAQGNSYEQYF. The CDR3 nucleotides are TGCAGTGCTAGAGCCCAGGGTAACTCCTACGAGCAGTACTTC.

The chain couples TRBV5-1 to TRBJ2-5; 12 bases align to TRBD2. Germline V gives CDR1 SGHRS, CDR2 YFSETQ. After removal of 2 bases from V and 5 bases from J, the junction contained 16 bases not matched to a gene. This CDR3 has 19 amino acids. The CDR3 reads CASSFTWTSGTYSGETQYF. CDR3 nucleotides: TGCGCCAGCAGCTTTACATGGACTAGCGGGACCTACTCGGGGGAGACCCAGTACTTC.

This clonotype was seen repeatedly, ten times or more. The chain employs TRBV18 and TRBJ1-5, with TRBD1 matching over 7 bases. Germline trimming cut 4 bases from V and 5 bases from J; bases unmatched to any gene: 8. This CDR3 has 15 residues. CDR1 is KGHSH and CDR2 is LQKENI in the germline V gene. The CDR3 nucleotides are TGTGCCAGCTCACACGAGGGGGCGACTGATCAGCCCCAGCATTTT. This codes for CASSHEGATDQPQHF.

V gene TRBV14 combines with J gene TRBJ1-6; 8 bases align to TRBD1. The ends lost 0 bases at V and 7 bases at J; junction bases unmatched: 8. The CDR3 consists of 17 residues. The germline gives CDR1 SGHDN, CDR2 FVKESK. The CDR3 is CASSQDLRQGKNSPLHF. CDR3 nucleotide sequence: TGTGCCAGCAGCCAAGATCTGCGACAGGGGAAGAATTCACCCCTCCACTTT.

This clonotype was found a few times. V and J are TRBV12-3 or TRBV12-4 and TRBJ1-5; D is perhaps TRBD1 (5 bases). The V and J ends lost 5 bases and 4 bases respectively, with 15 bases between them. The CDR3 consists of 15 residues. CDR3 in amino acids: CASSALMGENQPQHF. The CDR3 DNA reads TGTGCCAGCAGTGCCCTGATGGGGGAGAATCAGCCCCAGCATTTT.

This clonotype was detected a few times. The chain uses TRBV6-5 and TRBJ2-5, with 14 positions matching TRBD2. This CDR3 spans 17 amino acids. Germline V gives CDR1 MNHEY, CDR2 SVGAGI. Germline trimming cut 0 bases from V and 7 bases from J; bases unmatched to any gene: 7. CDR3 loop: CASSYSDGLAGGGTQYF. CDR3 DNA sequence: TGTGCCAGCAGTTACTCAGATGGACTAGCGGGGGGTGGGACCCAGTACTTC.

This clonotype was detected a few times. The genes are TRBV20-1 and TRBJ1-2; a weak D match, TRBD1 (5 bases). The CDR3 loop spans 13 amino acids. CDR1 and CDR2 from the germline V gene are DFQATT and SNEGSKA (reference sequence). Trimming cost V 3 bases and J 3 bases, with 11 bases left between them. The CDR3 sequence: CSASIQADYGYTF. The CDR3 DNA sequence: TGCAGTGCTAGCATACAGGCAGACTATGGCTACACCTTC.

The rearrangement links TRBV12-3 or TRBV12-4 to TRBJ2-3; TRBD1 agrees at 9 bases. This CDR3 region has 15 residues. Losses at the gene ends were 5 bases for V and 5 bases for J; bases not matched to a gene: 8. The CDR3, as DNA: TGTGCCAGCAGTCCTTGGACAGGGGCCAAAGATACGCAGTATTTT. Encoded protein: CASSPWTGAKDTQYF.

The chain links TRBV20-1 to TRBJ2-1; D unclear. The germline V and J ends were trimmed by 5 bases and 0 bases, with 20 bases remaining between them. This CDR3 is 17 amino acids long. Germline loops: CDR1 DFQATT, CDR2 SNEGSKA (reference sequence). This CDR3 reads CSAPEDGRFSSYNEQFF. Here the CDR3 DNA reads TGCAGTGCTCCCGAGGACGGACGCTTTAGCTCCTACAATGAGCAGTTCTTC.

This clonotype has just a few counts. This chain connects TRBV12-3 or TRBV12-4 to TRBJ2-7; 8 nucleotides align to TRBD2. The CDR3 sequence is 15 residues long. V lost 7 bases and J lost 4; bases outside the gene matches: 12. For the CDR3, the DNA is TGTGCCAGCACCCTTAGGTTCGGGGGGGCTTACGAGCAGTACTTC. Translation: CASTLRFGGAYEQYF.

This clonotype was detected only a few times. The chain links TRBV20-1 to TRBJ2-7; D is uncertain. This CDR3 comprises 13 residues. Trimming left V 2 bases short and J 5 bases short, with 13 bases between. Germline V gene sequence: CDR1 DFQATT, CDR2 SNEGSKA (reference sequence). This chain's CDR3 is CSARQRPPDEQYF. The CDR3 DNA follows: TGCAGTGCTAGACAACGTCCACCGGACGAGCAGTACTTC.

This clonotype was seen repeatedly, ten times or more. The rearrangement links TRBV20-1 to TRBJ2-4; 8 bases agree with TRBD2. Germline loops: CDR1 DFQATT, CDR2 SNEGSKA (reference sequence). The CDR3 has 14 residues. V shed 7 bases, J shed 6 bases, and the junction held 11 bases outside the gene matches. CDR3 region: CSEISHGGGNIQYF. CDR3 in DNA: TGCAGTGAAATATCCCACGGGGGGGGAAACATTCAGTACTTC.

This clonotype was recorded many times. This chain links TRBV29-1 with TRBJ2-7; 9 positions match TRBD1. This CDR3 region has 15 residues. Germline CDR1 SQVTM, CDR2 ANQGSEA. Trimming at V came to 4 bases and at J to 0 bases, leaving 7 bases not matched to a gene. CDR3 in amino acids: CSVVGWGQGSYEQYF. CDR3 in DNA: TGCAGCGTTGTGGGTTGGGGACAGGGCTCCTACGAGCAGTACTTC.

This clonotype was seen repeatedly, ten times or more. This chain links TRBV28 with TRBJ1-2; D unclear. Germline values: CDR1 MDHEN, CDR2 SYDVKM. The CDR3 spans 12 residues. Trimming took 5 bases from V and 9 from J, leaving 13 bases between them. The CDR3 DNA sequence: TGTGCCAGCAGTCTTACCTTCAATCGCTACACCTTC. As protein: CASSLTFNRYTF.

This clonotype was seen a handful of times. The chain links TRBV20-1 to TRBJ2-1; tentative D call: TRBD2 (7 bases). The germline gives CDR1 DFQATT, CDR2 SNEGSKA (reference sequence). With 6 bases removed from V and 10 bases from J, the gap between germline ends came to 25 bases. The CDR3 runs to 15 residues. CDR3 loop: CSAPEGGPGRGEQFF. The CDR3, as DNA: TGCAGTGCCCCTGAGGGGGGGCCTGGCCGGGGAGAGCAGTTCTTC.

V gene TRBV18 combines with J gene TRBJ1-4; no clear D. CDR1 is KGHSH, CDR2 LQKENI, per germline. This CDR3 spans 12 amino acids. Trimming took 2 bases from V and 8 from J, leaving 6 bases between them. The CDR3 spells CASSPSREKLFF. The CDR3 nucleotides are TGTGCCAGCTCACCAAGTAGGGAAAAACTGTTTTTT.

The chain combines TRBV6-1 with TRBJ2-2, with D perhaps being TRBD1 or TRBD2 (5 bases each). V was trimmed by 6 bases and J by 0 bases, leaving 14 bases between them. The CDR3 contains 16 residues. The germline V gene encodes CDR1 MNHNS and CDR2 SASEGT. The CDR3 is CASSNLGPPNTGELFF. The CDR3 nucleotides are TGTGCCAGCAGCAACCTGGGACCTCCGAACACCGGGGAGCTGTTTTTT.

This clonotype was picked up a small number of times. V and J are TRBV4-2 and TRBJ1-1, with a possible D match to TRBD1 (5 bases). The CDR3 sequence is 15 residues long. Deletions cut 0 bases from V and 8 bases from J, with 16 bases between. Germline CDR1 and CDR2: LGHNA and YNFKEQ. The DNA for the CDR3 is TGTGCCAGCAGCCAAGAGACTCAGGGACTGAGGGAAGCTTTCTTT. Translation: CASSQETQGLREAFF.

This clonotype was counted between two and nine times. The genes are TRBV6-5 and TRBJ2-2; a possible D gene is TRBD1 (6 bases). The CDR3 runs 14 residues. Germline CDR1 is MNHEY and CDR2 is SVGAGI. Trimming removed 8 bases at V and 0 bases at J, with 10 bases between. As DNA, the CDR3 is TGTGCCAGCCTACGGACAGCGAACACCGGGGAGCTGTTTTTT. Encoded protein: CASLRTANTGELFF.

At least ten counts were recorded for this clonotype. This chain links TRBV6-5 with TRBJ2-7, with D perhaps TRBD1 (5 bases). Germline values: CDR1 MNHEY, CDR2 SVGAGI. The CDR3 runs to 15 residues. The V and J ends lost 2 bases and 4 bases respectively, with 15 bases between them. CDR3 amino acids: CASSYTAGSRYEQYF. The CDR3, as DNA: TGTGCCAGCAGTTACACAGCAGGGTCTAGGTACGAGCAGTACTTC.

The rearrangement uses TRBV6-1 and TRBJ1-1; D is unresolved. The CDR3 spans 20 residues. CDR1 is MNHNS and CDR2 is SASEGT in the germline V gene. Trimming removed 0 bases at V and 1 base at J, with 24 bases between. The CDR3 region is CASSEALPDGRIEWNTEAFF. The CDR3, as DNA: TGTGCCAGCAGTGAAGCGTTACCGGACGGCCGCATTGAGTGGAACACTGAAGCTTTCTTT.